One sample yielded the 23 T cell receptor beta chains listed below, sequenced in a study of OX40 agonist ivuxolimab in advanced cancers. TCRdb's copy holds only in-frame clones and misses some; the assay was immunoSEQ multiplex PCR. The sample includes about 67,000 clones, around 90% of them seen just once. The specimen comprised CD4+ or CD8+ T cells sorted from blood, sampled in a trial of the OX40 agonist ivuxolimab. The receptors stem from an adult with an advanced solid tumor such as melanoma, head and neck, liver or kidney cancer.

The chain carries TRBV29-1 and TRBJ1-1; 11 bases agree with TRBD1. The CDR3 loop spans 14 amino acids. Losses at the gene ends were 1 base for V and 5 bases for J; bases not matched to a gene: 3. Germline CDR1 SQVTM, CDR2 ANQGSEA. The CDR3 DNA is TGCAGCGTTGAAGGGACAGGGGGCCGGACTGAAGCTTTCTTT. Protein sequence: CSVEGTGGRTEAFF.

The chain links TRBV5-1 to TRBJ2-1, with TRBD2 matching over 8 bases. CDR3 length: 17 residues. After removal of 0 bases from V and 2 bases from J, the junction contained 7 bases not matched to a gene. CDR1 and CDR2 from the germline V gene are SGHRS and YFSETQ. CDR3 nucleotide sequence: TGCGCCAGCAGCTTGGACGGGGGGGATCCTACCTACAATGAGCAGTTCTTC. Its translation is CASSLDGGDPTYNEQFF.

The genes are TRBV7-6 and TRBJ2-5; D is unresolved. Looked up from germline, CDR1 is SGHVS and CDR2 is FNYEAQ. This CDR3 spans 15 amino acids. Trimming removed 7 bases at V and 5 bases at J, with 20 bases between. CDR3: CASTKTGSEYETQYF. For the CDR3, the DNA is TGTGCCAGCACTAAGACGGGCTCGGAGTACGAGACCCAGTACTTC.

The chain is built from TRBV5-8 and TRBJ2-3, with a possible D match to TRBD2 (5 bases). V gave up 0 bases and J gave up 3 bases, with 5 bases separating them. CDR3 size: 13 residues. Germline V lookup: CDR1 SGHTS, CDR2 YDEGEE. CDR3 DNA sequence: TGTGCCAGCAGCTTGGGGGAGACAGATACGCAGTATTTT. This sequence encodes CASSLGETDTQYF. The whole variable domain, filled in from reference TRBV5-8 and TRBJ2-3, reads EAGVTQSPTHLIKTRGQQATLRCSPISGHTSVYWYQQALGLGLQFLLWYDEGEERNRGNFPPRFSGRQFPNYSSELNVNALELEDSALYLCASSLGETDTQYFGPGTRLTVL.

The rearrangement links TRBV27 to TRBJ2-7; TRBD1 matches at 11 bases. The germline V gene has CDR1 MNHEY and CDR2 SMNVEV (reference sequence). V lost 8 bases, J lost 4 bases, and 10 bases stayed unmatched. The CDR3 extends over 15 amino acids. The DNA of the CDR3 is TGTGCCAGCGGCATGCTGGGACAGGGGGGTTACGAGCAGTACTTC. It yields the protein CASGMLGQGGYEQYF.

The chain couples TRBV4-3 to TRBJ2-2, with D possibly TRBD2 on 6 matching bases. The CDR3 totals 15 residues. Trimming pared 0 bases from V and 6 bases from J, leaving 11 bases between. CDR1 and CDR2 from the germline V gene are LGHNA and YSLEER. As DNA, the CDR3 is TGCGCCAGCAGCCAAGATTGGACGGGGGCCGGGGAGCTGTTTTTT. Residues: CASSQDWTGAGELFF.

This clone was detected only a few times. V and J are TRBV27 and TRBJ1-5; 8 bases map to TRBD1. V was pared by 5 bases and J by 7 bases, with 7 bases of the junction left unmatched. CDR1 and CDR2 (germline): MNHEY, SMNVEV (reference sequence). CDR3 length equals 14 residues. The CDR3 protein is CASSLGQGVQPQHF. The CDR3 bases are TGTGCCAGCAGTCTCGGACAGGGTGTCCAGCCCCAGCATTTT.

This clone came up once. The V and J genes are TRBV27 and TRBJ1-1; weak D call: TRBD1 (5 bases). Germline V gene lookup returns CDR1 MNHEY and CDR2 SMNVEV (reference sequence). Trimming pared 3 bases from V and 5 bases from J, leaving 10 bases between. The CDR3 totals 13 residues. The CDR3 sequence: CASSFGGLTEAFF. The CDR3 DNA follows: TGTGCCAGCAGTTTTGGGGGGTTAACTGAAGCTTTCTTT.

This CDR3 is CASSLTGGRGYGYTF. DNA for the CDR3: TGTGCCAGCAGCTTGACAGGGGGTCGAGGCTATGGCTACACCTTC. The chain employs TRBV11-2 and TRBJ1-2; 9 bases map to TRBD1. The CDR3 length is 15 residues. J was trimmed by 4 bases and V by 3 bases; bases with no gene match: 6. Looked up from germline, CDR1 is SGHAT and CDR2 is FQNNGV.

The chain employs TRBV21-1 and TRBJ2-1; TRBD2, the D gene given by the table, was not confirmed from the DNA. TRBV21-1 is described as a pseudogene. There are 16 residues in the CDR3. Here the CDR3 DNA reads TGTGCCAGCAGCAATAAAAGACGGCGGGAGGATGGTGAGCAGTTCTTC. It is translated as CASSNKRRREDGEQFF.

This chain uses TRBV29-1 with TRBJ2-7; D possibly corresponds to TRBD2 (6 bases). CDR1 and CDR2 from the germline V gene are SQVTM and ANQGSEA. Trimming removed 3 bases from V and 5 bases from J, with 14 bases in between. This CDR3 is 13 amino acids long. CDR3 protein: CSVEFGGGDEQYF. The CDR3 bases are TGCAGCGTTGAGTTCGGAGGCGGGGACGAGCAGTACTTC.

V usage is TRBV7-9 and J usage is TRBJ2-1; the D gene could be TRBD1 or TRBD2 (5 bases each). Looked up from germline, CDR1 is SEHNR and CDR2 is FQNEAQ (reference sequence). Trimming stripped 4 bases from V and 0 bases from J, with 10 bases between. The CDR3 spans 15 residues. DNA for the CDR3: TGTGCCAGCAGCTCGCCCGGGGCCTCCTACAATGAGCAGTTCTTC. This sequence encodes CASSSPGASYNEQFF.

The CDR3 sequence: CASSSTRIDSGANVLTF. CDR3 coding DNA: TGTGCCAGCAGCTCTACTCGGATTGACTCTGGGGCCAACGTCCTGACTTTC. V usage is TRBV7-9 and J usage is TRBJ2-6; D is undetermined. Germline CDR1 SEHNR, CDR2 FQNEAQ (reference sequence). Trimming shortened V by 4 bases and J by 0 bases, and 13 bases separated the two germline ends. The CDR3 has 17 amino acids.

This clone was picked up one time. The rearrangement uses TRBV7-6 and TRBJ1-4; 7 bases map to TRBD1. V was pared by 5 bases and J by 8 bases, with 8 bases of the junction left unmatched. The CDR3 covers 14 residues. Per germline, CDR1 SGHVS and CDR2 FNYEAQ. The CDR3 coding sequence is TGTGCCAGCAGCCACACAGGGGAGGACGAAAAACTGTTTTTT. Translating gives CASSHTGEDEKLFF. Complete variable domain (other parts from reference TRBV7-6 and TRBJ1-4): GAGVSQSPRYKVTKRGQDVALRCDPISGHVSLYWYRQALGQGPEFLTYFNYEAQQDKSGLPNDRFSAERPEGSISTLTIQRTEQRDSAMYRCASSHTGEDEKLFFGSGTQLSVL.

V is TRBV23-1 and J is TRBJ1-1; D is perhaps TRBD1 (5 bases). TRBV23-1 is treated as an ORF (open reading frame) with a function not yet certain. With 3 bases removed from V and 0 bases from J, the gap between germline ends came to 11 bases. The length of the CDR3 is 15 residues. CDR3 sequence: CASSQAGTLNTEAFF. CDR3 in DNA: TGCGCCAGCAGTCAGGCAGGGACTTTGAACACTGAAGCTTTCTTT.

This sequence joins TRBV7-2 and TRBJ2-3; the D is unclear. The CDR3 length is 14 residues. Germline V gene sequence: CDR1 SGHTA, CDR2 FQGNSA. Trimming shortened V by 2 bases and J by 5 bases, and 11 bases separated the two germline ends. DNA of the CDR3: TGTGCCAGCAGCTTATTGGGGTTCCGAGATACGCAGTATTTT. Protein: CASSLLGFRDTQYF.

The gene calls are TRBV28 and TRBJ2-7; TRBD1 matches 10 bases. From germline, CDR1 is MDHEN and CDR2 SYDVKM. Losses at the gene ends were 5 bases for V and 6 bases for J; bases not matched to a gene: 4. The CDR3 is made up of 13 amino acids. The CDR3 is CASSPRTGGEQYF. The CDR3 nucleotides are TGTGCCAGCAGTCCTCGGACAGGGGGCGAGCAGTACTTC. Filled out from reference TRBV28 and TRBJ2-7, the complete variable domain reads DVKVTQSSRYLVKRTGEKVFLECVQDMDHENMFWYRQDPGLGLRLIYFSYDVKMKEKGDIPEGYSVSREKKERFSLILESASTNQTSMYLCASSPRTGGEQYFGPGTRLTVT.

V gene TRBV15 combines with J gene TRBJ2-7; 9 bases fit TRBD2. The V and J ends lost 5 bases and 0 bases, in that order; junction bases with no gene match: 5. The CDR3 contains 15 residues. Germline CDR1 LNHNV, CDR2 YYDKDF (reference sequence). The CDR3 nucleotides are TGTGCCACCAGCCTGCTAGCGGGACCCTCCTACGAGCAGTACTTC. It is translated as CATSLLAGPSYEQYF.

The rearrangement links TRBV6-5 to TRBJ2-7; D remains unclear. Germline V gene data show CDR1 as MNHEY and CDR2 as SVGAGI. CDR3 length equals 15 residues. With 2 bases removed from V and 2 bases from J, the gap between germline ends came to 13 bases. The CDR3 sequence: CASSYRRVGAYEQYF. CDR3 nucleotide sequence: TGTGCCAGCAGTTACCGTAGGGTGGGTGCCTACGAGCAGTACTTC.

J is TRBJ2-3 and V is TRBV19, with TRBD2 identical over 12 bases. V was pared by 5 bases and J by 5 bases, with 8 bases of the junction left unmatched. The germline V gene has CDR1 LNHDA and CDR2 SQIVND (reference sequence). The CDR3 extends over 16 amino acids. The CDR3 spells CASSLTSGRGIDTQYF. The CDR3, as DNA: TGTGCCAGTAGTTTGACTAGCGGGAGAGGAATAGATACGCAGTATTTT.

This chain uses TRBV25-1 with TRBJ1-1, with 9 nucleotides matching TRBD1. The CDR3 runs 15 residues. In germline, CDR1 is MGHDK, CDR2 SYGVNS. With V trimmed by 4 bases and J by 6 bases, 9 bases remained unmatched. This CDR3 reads CASSAQAGTGPEAFF. The CDR3 DNA follows: TGTGCCAGCAGTGCTCAAGCCGGGACAGGGCCTGAAGCTTTCTTT. Filled out from reference TRBV25-1 and TRBJ1-1, the complete variable domain reads EADIYQTPRYLVIGTGKKITLECSQTMGHDKMYWYQQDPGMELHLIHYSYGVNSTEKGDLSSESTVSRIRTEHFPLTLESARPSHTSQYLCASSAQAGTGPEAFFGQGTRLTVV.

The J gene is TRBJ2-1, the V gene TRBV5-1; D is unclear. Trimming took off 6 bases at V and 5 bases at J, with 12 bases between the two ends. Germline V gives CDR1 SGHRS, CDR2 YFSETQ. This CDR3 region has 13 residues. This CDR3 is CASTPPLHNEQFF. The CDR3 bases are TGCGCCAGCACCCCCCCCCTACACAATGAGCAGTTCTTC.

CDR3 residues: CASSEYEQYF. The CDR3 coding sequence is TGTGCCAGCAGTGAATACGAGCAGTACTTC. J is TRBJ2-7 and V is TRBV6-1; D uncertain. Germline CDR1 and CDR2: MNHNS and SASEGT. The CDR3 spans 10 residues. V shed 2 bases and J shed 4 bases, with 0 bases lying between them.